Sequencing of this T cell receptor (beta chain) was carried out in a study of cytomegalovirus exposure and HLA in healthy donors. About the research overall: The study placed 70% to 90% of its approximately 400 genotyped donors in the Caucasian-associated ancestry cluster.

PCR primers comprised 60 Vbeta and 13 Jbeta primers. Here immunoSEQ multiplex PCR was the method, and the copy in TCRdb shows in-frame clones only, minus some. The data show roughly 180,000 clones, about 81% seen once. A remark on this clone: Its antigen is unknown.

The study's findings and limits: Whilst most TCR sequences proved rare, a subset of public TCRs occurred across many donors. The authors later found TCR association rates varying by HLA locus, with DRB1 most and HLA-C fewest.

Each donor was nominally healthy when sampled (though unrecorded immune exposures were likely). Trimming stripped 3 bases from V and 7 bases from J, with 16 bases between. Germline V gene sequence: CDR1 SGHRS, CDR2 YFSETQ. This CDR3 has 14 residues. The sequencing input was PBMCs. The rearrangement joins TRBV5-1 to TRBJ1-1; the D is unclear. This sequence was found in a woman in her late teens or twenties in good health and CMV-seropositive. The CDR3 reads CASSWESGRIEAFF. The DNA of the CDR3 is TGCGCCAGCAGCTGGGAGAGCGGGCGGATTGAAGCTTTCTTT.